This T cell receptor beta chain was sequenced during a study of a mutant IDH1 vaccine in newly diagnosed glioma. In the study overall: Mean patient age was approximately 39 years; about 60% were male and 37.5% female.

CDR1 MNHEY and CDR2 SVGAGI come from the germline V gene. Trimming removed 5 bases from V and 3 bases from J, with 11 bases in between. This CDR3 contains 13 residues. Noted time point: baseline, week 1 (first vaccination visit). Treatment of the sample: pre-vaccination baseline after standard-of-care therapy. Those who donated had recent WHO grade 3 or 4 IDH1-mutant, ATRX-lost astrocytomas. Comment on this clone: Antigen specificity is unknown.

Study results and caveats: Across multiple MHC alleles, 93.3% of patients had vaccine-induced responses.

This table comes from immunoSEQ multiplex PCR, and its TCRdb copy is limited to in-frame clones, with some not included. Here the sample spans about 66,000 clones, 65% to 90% being singletons. This specimen was PBMCs, taken from a glioma patient treated with radiotherapy, temozolomide or both. The clonotype comes from a man aged 30 to 39 with glioma. The rearrangement links TRBV6-5 to TRBJ2-7, with D possibly matching TRBD2 (6 bases). The chain's CDR3 is CASSRDLFYEQYF. CDR3 DNA: TGTGCCAGCAGTAGGGACTTATTCTACGAGCAGTACTTC.